The clone carrying this TCR beta chain was seen ten or more times. The antigen remains unidentified. RNA transcripts yielded amplified TCR beta CDR3 regions. First-round RT-PCR with HTBI primers amplified the TCR CDR3 region. TCRdb reanalysed the multiplex PCR reads using MiXCR and keeps one entry per CDR3 protein. This sample has fewer than 600,000 distinct CDR3 sequences, with around 14% found just once. This sample stems from a study of T cells in Graves' hyperthyroidism and ophthalmopathy. Study in general: The initial diagnosis was the point when peripheral blood was collected, ahead of any treatment.

Study findings and constraints: The model made its ophthalmopathy prediction, and onset followed a median around 6.9 months later.

Researchers barred patients who had uncontrolled infection, other autoimmune disease, pregnancy or lactation. Clinical symptoms, serum thyroxine and TRAb, thyroid ultrasound and orbital computed tomography were used for the diagnoses. Material: blood. This sequence was found in a woman under 30 with Graves' hyperthyroidism.

This CDR3 reads CASSSRGPYGYTF. The CDR3 DNA sequence: TGTGCCAGCAGTTCAAGGGGTCCCTATGGCTACACCTTC. The rearrangement uses TRBV27 and TRBJ1-2, with a weak D call TRBD1 (5 bases). Trimming pared 4 bases from V and 4 bases from J, leaving 10 bases between. Germline-derived CDR1 and CDR2 are MNHEY and SMNVEV (reference sequence). This CDR3 is built from 13 residues.